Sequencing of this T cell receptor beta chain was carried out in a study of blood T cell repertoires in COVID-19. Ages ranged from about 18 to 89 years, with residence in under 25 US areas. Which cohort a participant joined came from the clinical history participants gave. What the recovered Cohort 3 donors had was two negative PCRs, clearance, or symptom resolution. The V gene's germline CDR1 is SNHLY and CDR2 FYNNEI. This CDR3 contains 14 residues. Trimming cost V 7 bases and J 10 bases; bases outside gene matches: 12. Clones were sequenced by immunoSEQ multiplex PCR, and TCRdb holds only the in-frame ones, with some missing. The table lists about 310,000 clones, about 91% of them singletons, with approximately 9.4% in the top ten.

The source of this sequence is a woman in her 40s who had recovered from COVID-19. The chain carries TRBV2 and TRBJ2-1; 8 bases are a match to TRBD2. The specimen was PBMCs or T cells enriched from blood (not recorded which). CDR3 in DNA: TGTGCCAGCATGTACGGGGGGGCCTCCATAGAGCAGTTCTTC. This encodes CASMYGGASIEQFF.